Listed here are 22 T cell receptor beta chains from one sample, sequenced in a study of graft-versus-host responses after intestinal transplantation. Some clones are missing from TCRdb's copy, which holds only in-frame ones; the method was immunoSEQ multiplex PCR. The table shows about 31,000 clones, with about 80% occurring only once. For these TCRs, the target antigens are not known. The sequences come from unstimulated CD8+ T cells sorted from spleen or lymph node cells, collected before intestinal transplant. Receptors originate from a human donor who received an intestinal transplant.

This clone appeared a few times. The CDR3 sequence is CAIASGAYNEQFF. For the CDR3, the DNA is TGTGCCATAGCGAGCGGCGCCTACAATGAGCAGTTCTTC. The chain joins TRBV6-5 to TRBJ2-1; the D gene is possibly TRBD2 (5 bases). The CDR3 has 13 residues. Germline CDR1 is MNHEY and CDR2 is SVGAGI. Trimming took off 10 bases at V and 2 bases at J, with 12 bases between the two ends.

J is TRBJ2-2 and V is TRBV27, with D perhaps matching TRBD1 (6 bases). Trimming left V 10 bases short and J 3 bases short, with 9 bases between. This CDR3 comprises 12 residues. Germline assignment: CDR1 MNHEY and CDR2 SMNVEV (reference sequence). As DNA, the CDR3 is TGTGCCATACAGGGAGACACCGGGGAGCTGTTTTTT. It codes for CAIQGDTGELFF.

By share of the sample, this clone is medium-sized. The V call is TRBV4-1, the J call TRBJ1-2; TRBD1 matches 7 bases. Germline CDR1 MGHRA, CDR2 YSYEKL. The length of the CDR3 is 15 residues. Unmatched junction bases numbered 5, after V lost 2 bases and J lost 2 bases. The CDR3 spells CASSQPGTENYGYTF. The CDR3 DNA sequence: TGCGCCAGCAGCCAACCCGGGACAGAGAACTATGGCTACACCTTC.

The DNA for the CDR3 is TGTGCCAGCAGTTGGGGCCGGACAGGGGGACGCACAGATACGCAGTATTTT. Amino acids: CASSWGRTGGRTDTQYF. The chain has TRBV27 and TRBJ2-3, with 10 positions matching TRBD1. CDR3 length: 17 amino acids. Germline V gene sequence: CDR1 MNHEY, CDR2 SMNVEV (reference sequence). J lost 1 base, V lost 4 bases, and 8 bases had no gene match.

This clone was observed a handful of times. The chain links TRBV15 to TRBJ2-7; TRBD1 aligns across 8 bases. The CDR3 contains 16 residues. J lost 5 bases, V lost 5 bases, and 14 bases had no gene match. CDR1 is LNHNV, CDR2 YYDKDF, per germline (reference sequence). CDR3 nucleotides: TGTGCCACCAGCCCTGTTGAACAGGGGGATTTGCACGAGCAGTACTTC. Amino acids: CATSPVEQGDLHEQYF. The full variable domain, in which reference TRBV15 and TRBJ2-7 provide the parts outside the CDR3, is DAMVIQNPRYQVTQFGKPVTLSCSQTLNHNVMYWYQQKSSQAPKLLFHYYDKDFNNEADTPDNFQSRRPNTSFCFLDIRSPGLGDTAMYLCATSPVEQGDLHEQYFGPGTRLTVT.

The CDR3 region has the DNA TGTGCCAGCAGCCCATTTTCCCGGACAGTGGAATCCTACGAGCAGTACTTC. Amino acids: CASSPFSRTVESYEQYF. This chain connects TRBV7-9 to TRBJ2-7; a weak D match, TRBD1 (6 bases). V shed 5 bases and J shed 1 base, with 21 bases lying between them. CDR1 and CDR2 (germline): SEHNR, FQNEAQ (reference sequence). The CDR3 spans 17 residues.

The V call is TRBV27, the J call TRBJ2-7, with 7 bases matching TRBD2. V shed 3 bases and J 3 bases; nucleotides not matched to a gene: 5. This CDR3 has 14 amino acids. Germline V gene data show CDR1 as MNHEY and CDR2 as SMNVEV (reference sequence). The CDR3 DNA reads as TGTGCCAGCAGTTTCGGACTAGTACTCTACGAGCAGTACTTC. Its protein product is CASSFGLVLYEQYF.

The chain links TRBV28 to TRBJ1-2; TRBD1 matches 7 bases. With V trimmed by 6 bases and J by 7 bases, 11 bases remained unmatched. The CDR3 loop spans 14 amino acids. Germline V gene lookup returns CDR1 MDHEN and CDR2 SYDVKM. Here the CDR3 DNA reads TGTGCCAGCAGAGGAGACAGGGTGCGCCCTGGCTACACCTTC. Its translation is CASRGDRVRPGYTF.

V is TRBV5-6 and J is TRBJ2-5; D is unresolved. Germline V lookup: CDR1 SGHDT, CDR2 YYEEEE. The CDR3 extends over 14 amino acids. Trimming removed 0 bases at V and 4 bases at J, with 10 bases between. CDR3 residues: CASSLDAARETQYF. In nucleotides, the CDR3 is TGTGCCAGCAGCTTGGATGCAGCGCGAGAGACCCAGTACTTC.

The chain links TRBV27 to TRBJ2-3; no definite D call. V was trimmed by 3 bases and J by 2 bases, leaving 6 bases between them. There are 13 residues in the CDR3. From germline, CDR1 is MNHEY and CDR2 SMNVEV (reference sequence). The CDR3 loop reads CASSFVDTDTQYF. The CDR3 region has the DNA TGTGCCAGCAGTTTTGTAGACACAGATACGCAGTATTTT.

V gene TRBV6-1 combines with J gene TRBJ2-3; no clear D. The CDR3 is 15 residues long. V dropped 7 bases and J dropped 1 base, with 15 bases sitting between them. Per germline, CDR1 MNHNS and CDR2 SASEGT. The CDR3 region has the DNA TGTGCCAGCAACCGTGGCCGATTACGCACAGATACGCAGTATTTT. This gives the protein CASNRGRLRTDTQYF.

The chain uses TRBV28 and TRBJ2-1; 7 positions match TRBD2. The CDR3 covers 17 residues. Germline CDR1 MDHEN, CDR2 SYDVKM. V shed 4 bases and J 2 bases; nucleotides not matched to a gene: 11. CDR3 sequence reads: CASSSLAGLAAYNEQFF. The CDR3 nucleotides are TGTGCCAGCAGTTCCTTGGCGGGGCTAGCGGCCTACAATGAGCAGTTCTTC.

This chain joins TRBV10-3 and TRBJ2-7, with 7 positions matching TRBD1. This CDR3 is built from 14 residues. The junction had 5 bases not matched to a gene; V was cut back by 3 bases and J by 3 bases. Germline lookup yields CDR1 ENHRY and CDR2 SYGVKD. CDR3 region: CAISDAGQDYEQYF. The CDR3 region has the DNA TGTGCCATCAGTGACGCTGGACAGGACTACGAGCAGTACTTC.

The chain links TRBV28 to TRBJ2-7; 10 bases are shared with TRBD2. V lost 6 bases and J lost 4; bases outside the gene matches: 12. This CDR3 spans 16 amino acids. In germline, CDR1 is MDHEN, CDR2 SYDVKM. CDR3 in amino acids: CASSPSGLAPSYEQYF. The CDR3 bases are TGTGCCAGCAGCCCCTCGGGACTAGCGCCATCATACGAGCAGTACTTC.

This clone was seen once. The rearrangement joins TRBV28 to TRBJ2-5, with 7 bases that match TRBD1. V lost 3 bases, J lost 2 bases, and 6 bases stayed unmatched. The CDR3 runs to 15 residues. Germline V gene lookup returns CDR1 MDHEN and CDR2 SYDVKM. CDR3 amino acids: CASSFDQGVQETQYF. The CDR3 nucleotides read TGTGCCAGCAGTTTTGATCAGGGGGTACAAGAGACCCAGTACTTC.

This clone was seen once. V usage is TRBV5-6 and J usage is TRBJ2-7; TRBD1 matches 10 bases. This CDR3 spans 13 amino acids. The V gene's germline CDR1 is SGHDT and CDR2 YYEEEE. Trimming cost V 5 bases and J 5 bases; bases outside gene matches: 4. The CDR3 spells CASSYGQGDEQYF. DNA of the CDR3: TGTGCCAGCAGTTATGGACAGGGGGACGAGCAGTACTTC.

V and J are TRBV29-1 and TRBJ2-1; a weak D match, TRBD1 (5 bases). The V gene lost 5 bases and the J gene lost 3 bases, with 5 bases spanning the gap. Germline CDR1 reads SQVTM; CDR2 reads ANQGSEA. The CDR3 runs to 11 residues. The CDR3 nucleotides are TGCAGCGTTACAGGCTACAATGAGCAGTTCTTC. Translation: CSVTGYNEQFF.

V and J are TRBV28 and TRBJ1-2; 7 nucleotides align to TRBD1. V dropped 1 base and J dropped 5; count of bases not matched to a gene: 7. Germline-derived CDR1 and CDR2 are MDHEN and SYDVKM. The CDR3 has 15 residues. The CDR3 spells CASSLFRGNQYGYTF. The CDR3 DNA reads as TGTGCCAGCAGTTTATTCAGGGGGAACCAATATGGCTACACCTTC.

CDR3 amino acids: CASSDTGTSGYNEQFF. CDR3 DNA sequence: TGTGCCAGCAGCGATACCGGGACTAGCGGCTACAATGAGCAGTTCTTC. The rearrangement uses TRBV13 and TRBJ2-1, with 11 bases fitting TRBD2. V was clipped by 5 bases and J by 3 bases; unmatched bases: 6. Germline-derived CDR1 and CDR2 are PRHDT and FYEKMQ (reference sequence). The CDR3 runs 16 residues.

This clone was detected once. V gene TRBV10-3 combines with J gene TRBJ2-2, with 7 nucleotides matching TRBD2. Germline CDR1 is ENHRY and CDR2 is SYGVKD. V lost 11 bases and J lost 1; bases outside the gene matches: 10. The CDR3 is 15 residues long. The CDR3 DNA sequence: TGTGCCGCACAGAGGGGAGGGAAGAACACCGGGGAGCTGTTTTTT. This sequence encodes CAAQRGGKNTGELFF.

The chain uses TRBV18 and TRBJ2-1; 9 bases are shared with TRBD1. There are 19 residues in the CDR3. The J segment lost 0 bases and the V segment lost 2 bases, leaving 11 bases of the junction unmatched. Germline loops: CDR1 KGHSH, CDR2 LQKENI. CDR3 in amino acids: CASSPSGTGLIRSYNEQFF. The CDR3 coding sequence is TGTGCCAGCTCACCATCCGGGACAGGGTTAATCCGCTCCTACAATGAGCAGTTCTTC.

The gene calls are TRBV2 and TRBJ1-2, with D possibly matching TRBD1 (5 bases). Trimming shortened V by 6 bases and J by 4 bases, and 18 bases separated the two germline ends. The germline V gene has CDR1 SNHLY and CDR2 FYNNEI. The CDR3 covers 15 residues. Here the CDR3 DNA reads TGTGCCAGCAGGGACTCGGGGGGATCTATCTATGGCTACACCTTC. Encoded protein: CASRDSGGSIYGYTF.